Listed below are T cell receptor beta chains from one sample, sequenced in a study of blood T cell repertoires in COVID-19. Sequencing used immunoSEQ multiplex PCR; TCRdb keeps in-frame clones, though not all of them. This table holds 60,000 to 85,000 clones, 74% found once. Sequences were obtained from peripheral blood. The origin of the receptors is a human donor with acute or convalescent COVID-19. The donor label of this sample is uncertain. CDR3s include the opening cysteine and the closing phenylalanine or tryptophan. The D gene is left open where the match is weak. Where a row states a size, it is once, few, many or the class of an expanded clone; other rows omit it.

v_gene	abundance	d_gene	j_gene	CDR3nt	CDR3aa
TRBV7-9	NA	NA	TRBJ1-1	TGTGCCAGCAGCTTAGAGGCACGACAGGCCTGGGCTTTCTTT	CASSLEARQAWAFF
TRBV30	NA	NA	TRBJ1-3	TGTGCCTGGAGTGCCCCCTTGACCGCCAACGGGAACACCATATATTTT	CAWSAPLTANGNTIYF
TRBV6-5	NA	NA	TRBJ2-4	TGTGCCAGCAGTTGGGACTGGAAAAACATTCAGTACTTC	CASSWDWKNIQYF
TRBV2	NA	NA	TRBJ2-5	TGTGCCAGCAACGCCCAGGGGCGGACCCAGTACTTC	CASNAQGRTQYF
TRBV5-4	NA	TRBD2	TRBJ2-1	TGTGCCAGCAGCCAAAAGGGTAGGGCTAGCGGGGTCCCCTACAATGAGCAGTTCTTC	CASSQKGRASGVPYNEQFF
TRBV5-8	NA	NA	TRBJ1-1	TGTGCCAGCAGCTTGGGGGGCCTCACTGAAGCTTTCTTT	CASSLGGLTEAFF
TRBV7-8	NA	NA	TRBJ2-1	TGTGCCAGCAGCTTGGAGGGCATTTACAATGAGCAGTTCTTC	CASSLEGIYNEQFF
TRBV11-2	many	NA	TRBJ2-2	TGTGCCAGCAGCTTAGTGACGGGACTCCGTAGTCACGGGGAGCTGTTTTTT	CASSLVTGLRSHGELFF
TRBV30	NA	NA	TRBJ1-2	TGTGCCTGGAGTGTACCAGGCAGGGGTGCTGGCTACACCTTC	CAWSVPGRGAGYTF
TRBV11-3	NA	NA	TRBJ1-5	TGTGCCAGCAGCGTCGGTGCGCAGCCCCAGCATTTT	CASSVGAQPQHF
TRBV19	NA	TRBD2	TRBJ2-4	TGTGCCAGTAGTATGCTTTGGACTAGCGGGAAAGGGGACATTCAGTACTTC	CASSMLWTSGKGDIQYF
TRBV28	NA	TRBD2	TRBJ2-5	TGTGCCAGCACCACGGGAGGGCTAGCGGGAGGAGAGACCCAGTACTTC	CASTTGGLAGGETQYF
TRBV2	NA	TRBD2	TRBJ2-3	TGTGCCAGCGCCGGCGGGAGGGAGGATACGCAGTATTTT	CASAGGREDTQYF
TRBV9	few	NA	TRBJ1-5	TGTGCCAGCAGCGTAGCTCCGGGACAGCCCCAGCATTTT	CASSVAPGQPQHF
TRBV7-2	NA	NA	TRBJ2-1	TGTGCCAGCAGCTTAGCCCAGGGGACCTACAATGAGCAGTTCTTC	CASSLAQGTYNEQFF
TRBV5-1	once	TRBD2	TRBJ2-1	TGCGCCAGCAGCCGCGGGACTAGCGGGGGGCCGAACAATGAGCAGTTCTTC	CASSRGTSGGPNNEQFF
TRBV5-1	NA	TRBD1	TRBJ1-1	TGCGCCAGCAGCCCCCAAGGACAGGGATACACTGAAGCTTTCTTT	CASSPQGQGYTEAFF
TRBV11-3	NA	TRBD1	TRBJ2-3	TGTGCCAGCAGCCCCCGGGACAGTGGCGATACGCAGTATTTT	CASSPRDSGDTQYF
TRBV20-1	NA	NA	TRBJ2-3	TGCAGTGCTCTAGTTGGAGATACGCAGTATTTT	CSALVGDTQYF
TRBV19	NA	TRBD2	TRBJ2-7	TGTGCCAGTAGTAGACTAGCGGGAGGCGAGCAGTACTTC	CASSRLAGGEQYF
TRBV5-8	NA	TRBD2	TRBJ2-3	TGTGCCAGCAGCTTGGAAGCTACCAGCGGGAACACAGATACGCAGTATTTT	CASSLEATSGNTDTQYF
TRBV6-2/TRBV6-3	NA	NA	TRBJ1-1	TGTGCCAGCAGTTACTCGGCGGGTACCACTGAAGCTTTCTTT	CASSYSAGTTEAFF
TRBV5-4	NA	TRBD1	TRBJ1-2	TGTGCCAGCAGCCGATTACAGGGGGTGGGCGGCTACACCTTC	CASSRLQGVGGYTF
TRBV20-1	NA	NA	TRBJ1-4	TGCAGTGCTGGAACGGAGGAAAAACTGTTTTTT	CSAGTEEKLFF
TRBV7-8	NA	NA	TRBJ1-6	TGTGCCAGCAGCCCATTCCCGGGGTCAAATTCACCCCTCCACTTT	CASSPFPGSNSPLHF
TRBV27	NA	TRBD1	TRBJ2-2	TGTGCCAGCAGTTTACAGGGACAGATCTCAAACACCGGGGAGCTGTTTTTT	CASSLQGQISNTGELFF
TRBV5-1	many	NA	TRBJ1-4	TGCGCCAGCAGCTTGGCCGGGACAAGTAATGAAAAACTGTTTTTT	CASSLAGTSNEKLFF
TRBV7-2	once	TRBD1	TRBJ2-7	TGTGCCAGCAGCTTGGGACAGATTTACGAGCAGTACTTC	CASSLGQIYEQYF
TRBV19	NA	NA	TRBJ2-3	TGTGCCAGTAGTATAGGCACAGTACCCACAGATACGCAGTATTTT	CASSIGTVPTDTQYF
TRBV12-3/TRBV12-4	NA	TRBD1	TRBJ1-6	TGTGCCAGCAGTCTCAATCGACAGGGTCTCCACTTT	CASSLNRQGLHF
TRBV10-3	NA	NA	TRBJ1-5	TGTGCCACTACCAAGGAGGCCGGGGGCAATCAGCCCCAGCATTTT	CATTKEAGGNQPQHF
TRBV5-1	NA	TRBD2	TRBJ2-1	TGCGCCAGCTATGGGACTAGATCTTCTGATGAGCAGTTCTTC	CASYGTRSSDEQFF
TRBV2	many	NA	TRBJ2-1	TGTGCCAGCAGTGTGGCGGGGGCGGTGAACAATGAGCAGTTCTTC	CASSVAGAVNNEQFF
TRBV5-6	NA	TRBD2	TRBJ2-1	TGTGCCAGCAGCTTGGCGGGCGGGAGAGGCGATGAGCAGTTCTTC	CASSLAGGRGDEQFF
TRBV9	NA	NA	TRBJ2-1	TGTGCCAGCACCAGGGGCGGACCCAATGAGCAGTTCTTC	CASTRGGPNEQFF
TRBV7-2	NA	NA	TRBJ2-5	TGTGCCAGCAGCTTACCCTTGGGGGCGCAAGAGACCCAGTACTTC	CASSLPLGAQETQYF
TRBV5-1	NA	NA	TRBJ2-7	TGCGCCAGCAGCTTCACTAGCATGAGGGAGCAGTACTTC	CASSFTSMREQYF
TRBV30	NA	TRBD2	TRBJ2-1	TGTGCCTGGAGTGAGGGACTAGTAAGCTACAATGAGCAGTTCTTC	CAWSEGLVSYNEQFF
TRBV6-1	NA	NA	TRBJ1-6	TGTGCCAGCAGTGAAGCGCGAGTCGACTTCCACTTT	CASSEARVDFHF
TRBV11-2	NA	TRBD2	TRBJ2-2	TGTGCCAGCAGCCACCGGACGGGGGGCACCGGGGAGCTGTTTTTT	CASSHRTGGTGELFF
TRBV18	NA	TRBD1	TRBJ2-3	TGTGCCAGCTCAGGGACAGGGGGGACCGATACGCAGTATTTT	CASSGTGGTDTQYF
TRBV18	NA	NA	TRBJ2-5	TGTGCCAGCTCACCAGGAGGGGTGTCTGAGACCCAGTACTTC	CASSPGGVSETQYF